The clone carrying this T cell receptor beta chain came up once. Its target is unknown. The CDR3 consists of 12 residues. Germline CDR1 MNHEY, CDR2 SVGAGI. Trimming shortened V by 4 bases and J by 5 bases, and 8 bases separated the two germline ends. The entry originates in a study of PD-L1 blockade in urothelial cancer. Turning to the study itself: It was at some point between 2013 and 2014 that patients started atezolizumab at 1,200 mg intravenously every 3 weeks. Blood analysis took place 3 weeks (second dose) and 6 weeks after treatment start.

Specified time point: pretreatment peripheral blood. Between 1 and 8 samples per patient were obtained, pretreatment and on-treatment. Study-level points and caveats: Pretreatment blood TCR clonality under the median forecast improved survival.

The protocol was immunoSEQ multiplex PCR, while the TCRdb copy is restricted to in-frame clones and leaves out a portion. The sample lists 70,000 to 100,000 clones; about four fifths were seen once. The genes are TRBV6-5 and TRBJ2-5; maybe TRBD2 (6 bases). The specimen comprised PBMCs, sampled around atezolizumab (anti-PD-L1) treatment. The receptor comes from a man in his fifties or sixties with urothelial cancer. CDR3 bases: TGTGCCAGCAGTTTCAGCGGGGAGACCCAGTACTTC. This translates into CASSFSGETQYF.